This TCR beta chain came from a study of T cells expressing NK-cell markers. The CDR3 has 19 amino acids. CDR1 SGHTS and CDR2 YDEGEE come from the germline V gene. TCRdb reworked the 5' RACE reads into one entry per CDR3 protein, no DNA. This sample carries a few hundred thousand distinct CDR3 sequences, with around 5% going to the ten biggest clones. The genes are TRBV5-8 and TRBJ1-5; TCRdb designates TRBD1, a call that cannot be tested without DNA. Sequencing used blood T cells: a sorted CD56 or NKG2C T cell subset, CD4+ or CD8+ T cells, or bulk PBMC T cells (not recorded which). The receptor was derived from a man aged 18 to 69 in good health. The CDR3 loop is CASSRSFAPGDGSNQPQHF.